The TCR beta chain described here comes from a study of identical twins. The CDR3 extends over 14 amino acids. The ends were cut back, 3 bases at V and 7 bases at J, with 15 bases in the middle. The germline V gene encodes CDR1 MDHEN and CDR2 SYDVKM. TCRdb re-called the 5' RACE reads with MiXCR, one entry per CDR3 protein. The sample has a few hundred thousand distinct CDR3 sequences, 8% to 11% seen once. This TCR was recovered from a man aged 50 or older in good health. This chain joins TRBV28 and TRBJ1-2, with D maybe TRBD1 (5 bases). Sequenced material: memory T cells sorted from blood. CDR3 DNA sequence: TGTGCCAGCAGTTTCACCCAGGGTAGTCGTGGCTACACCTTC. This sequence encodes CASSFTQGSRGYTF.